Sequencing of this T cell receptor beta chain was carried out in a study of T cells in Graves' hyperthyroidism and ophthalmopathy. TCR beta CDR3 sequences were amplified from RNA transcripts. HTBI primers drove first-round RT-PCR of the TCR CDR3. TCRdb used MiXCR to reprocess the multiplex PCR reads, holding one entry per CDR3 protein. The profile shows approximately 98,000 distinct CDR3 sequences, approximately 39% of them singletons. This clonotype was recorded many times. Its antigen remains unknown. The study, taken as a whole, reports: With a median lead of about six months before onset, the model predicted ophthalmopathy.

Graves' hyperthyroidism was deemed stable absent ophthalmopathy progression within 18 months. Hyperthyroidism, newly diagnosed and lasting under 2 months, affected patients aged 18 to 65. Diagnosis rested on symptoms, serum thyroxine and TRAb, thyroid ultrasound, and orbital computed tomography. The length of the CDR3 is 15 residues. V gave up 2 bases and J gave up 3 bases; unmatched junction bases: 5. Germline V gene sequence: CDR1 SGHVS, CDR2 FQNEAQ. The receptor's source is a woman aged 25-40 years with Graves' hyperthyroidism. The chain has TRBV7-8 and TRBJ2-3; 7 positions match TRBD2. The sample was peripheral blood or thyroid tissue (not recorded which). The CDR3: CASSLRGGRTDTQYF. The CDR3, as DNA: TGTGCCAGCAGCTTAAGAGGCGGGAGAACAGATACGCAGTATTTT.